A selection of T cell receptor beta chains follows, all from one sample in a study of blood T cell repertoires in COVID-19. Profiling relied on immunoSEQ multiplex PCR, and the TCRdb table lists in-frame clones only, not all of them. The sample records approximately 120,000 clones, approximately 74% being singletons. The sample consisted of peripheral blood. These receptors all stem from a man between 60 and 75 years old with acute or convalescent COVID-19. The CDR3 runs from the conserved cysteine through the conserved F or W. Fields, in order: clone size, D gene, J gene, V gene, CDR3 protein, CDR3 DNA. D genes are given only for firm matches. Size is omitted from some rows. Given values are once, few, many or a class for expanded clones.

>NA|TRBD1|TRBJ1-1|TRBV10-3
CAISEEGQKNTEAFF
TGTGCCATCAGTGAAGAGGGACAGAAGAACACTGAAGCTTTCTTT
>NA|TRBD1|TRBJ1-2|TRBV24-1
CATSDQTGKVNYGYTF
TGTGCCACCAGTGACCAGACAGGGAAAGTTAACTATGGCTACACCTTC
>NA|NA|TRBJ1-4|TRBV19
CASSIGRRPDEKLFF
TGTGCCAGTAGTATAGGACGGCGGCCGGATGAAAAACTGTTTTTT
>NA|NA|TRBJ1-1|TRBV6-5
CASSSALTGNTEAFF
TGTGCCAGCAGTTCCGCCCTGACAGGCAACACTGAAGCTTTCTTT
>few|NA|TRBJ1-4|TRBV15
CATSSEDSNNEKLFF
TGTGCCACCAGCAGTGAGGACAGTAATAATGAAAAACTGTTTTTT
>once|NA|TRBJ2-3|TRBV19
CASSIGGSTDTQYF
TGTGCCAGTAGTATCGGCGGGAGCACAGATACGCAGTATTTT
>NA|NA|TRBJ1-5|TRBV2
CASKTTEGPHQPQHF
TGTGCCAGCAAAACTACGGAGGGACCGCATCAGCCCCAGCATTTT
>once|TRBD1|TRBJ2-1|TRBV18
CASSFGTDNEQFF
TGTGCCAGCTCCTTTGGGACAGACAATGAGCAGTTCTTC
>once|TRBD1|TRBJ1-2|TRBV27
CASRSSYLRTGDLYGYTF
TGTGCCAGCAGATCTAGTTACCTCCGGACAGGGGACCTCTATGGCTACACCTTC
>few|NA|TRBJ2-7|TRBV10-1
CASSNTRVEQYF
TGCGCCAGCAGTAACACTAGGGTTGAGCAGTACTTC
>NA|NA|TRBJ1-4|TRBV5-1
CASSLESGATNEKLFF
TGCGCCAGCAGCTTGGAATCAGGGGCAACTAATGAAAAACTGTTTTTT
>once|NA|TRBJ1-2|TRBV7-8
CAMGDSNYGYTF
TGTGCCATGGGTGACAGCAACTATGGCTACACCTTC
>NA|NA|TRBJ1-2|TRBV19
CASTAITRGNNYGYTF
TGTGCCAGTACCGCTATCACCAGGGGCAATAACTATGGCTACACCTTC
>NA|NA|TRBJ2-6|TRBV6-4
CASSRDNSGANVLTF
TGTGCCAGCAGTAGGGACAACTCTGGGGCCAACGTCCTGACTTTC
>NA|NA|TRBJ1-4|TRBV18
CASSAGANEKLFF
TGTGCCAGCTCAGCGGGGGCTAATGAAAAACTGTTTTTT
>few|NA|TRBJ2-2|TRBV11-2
CASSLDLGLNTGELFF
TGTGCCAGCAGCTTAGATTTGGGGCTGAACACCGGGGAGCTGTTTTTT
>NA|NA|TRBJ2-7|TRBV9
CASSVEQQTEQYF
TGTGCCAGCAGCGTAGAGCAACAGACCGAGCAGTACTTC
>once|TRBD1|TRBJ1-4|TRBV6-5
CASIRLEGAGEKLFF
TGTGCCAGCATCCGTCTGGAGGGGGCGGGTGAAAAACTGTTTTTT
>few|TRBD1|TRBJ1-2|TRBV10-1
CASKPGGASYGYTF
TGCGCCAGCAAGCCAGGGGGCGCCTCCTATGGCTACACCTTC
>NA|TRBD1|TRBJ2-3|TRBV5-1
CASSTYQPGQGTDTQYF
TGCGCCAGCAGCACTTACCAACCGGGACAGGGCACAGATACGCAGTATTTT
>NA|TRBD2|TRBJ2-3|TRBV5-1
CASSPGTSGTSDTQYF
TGCGCCAGCAGCCCCGGGACTAGCGGGACCTCAGATACGCAGTATTTT
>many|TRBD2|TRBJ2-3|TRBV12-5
CASGPLVSGGADTQYF
TGTGCTAGTGGCCCCCTTGTTAGCGGGGGGGCAGATACGCAGTATTTT
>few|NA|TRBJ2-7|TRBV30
CAWSGGYEQYF
TGTGCCTGGAGCGGCGGCTACGAGCAGTACTTC
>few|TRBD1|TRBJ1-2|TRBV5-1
CASSTTTGGTTTGYTF
TGCGCCAGCAGCACAACGACAGGGGGAACTACAACGGGCTACACCTTC
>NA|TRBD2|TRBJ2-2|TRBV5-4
CASSRGTSGRGTGELFF
TGTGCCAGCAGCCGGGGGACTAGCGGGAGAGGTACCGGGGAGCTGTTTTTT